A single sample gave rise to the 20 T cell receptor beta chains below, sequenced in a study of shared clonotypes between healthy human individuals. In the naive CD8 group, cells lacked CD45RO and were positively selected for CCR7, so terminally differentiated effector memory CD45RA+ cells were left out. Only in-frame clones appear in the TCRdb table, and some are missing; sequencing was by immunoSEQ multiplex PCR. The sample comprises hundreds of thousands of clones, about 92% of which are singletons, and nearly 25% rests with the top ten. Sequenced material: naive CD8+ T cells sorted from blood. The receptor set was obtained from a man younger than 40 in good health.

This clone was seen only a few times. This chain links TRBV20-1 with TRBJ2-7; the D is unclear. The CDR3 covers 10 residues. CDR1 DFQATT and CDR2 SNEGSKA come from the germline V gene (reference sequence). Trimming shortened V by 5 bases and J by 5 bases, and 7 bases separated the two germline ends. The CDR3 coding sequence is TGCAGTGCTGTAGGGCACGAGCAGTACTTC. As protein: CSAVGHEQYF.

The CDR3 bases are TGTGCCACCAGCAGAGTTCCCCCGGGCTACGAGCAGTACTTC. Its protein product is CATSRVPPGYEQYF. The chain combines TRBV15 with TRBJ2-7; D remains ambiguous. Looked up from germline, CDR1 is LNHNV and CDR2 is YYDKDF (reference sequence). V dropped 1 base and J dropped 3 bases, with 10 bases sitting between them. The CDR3 sequence is 14 residues long.

This clone was seen a single time. The V call is TRBV7-2, the J call TRBJ2-3; TRBD2 is a possible D gene (6 bases). Germline loops: CDR1 SGHTA, CDR2 FQGNSA. The CDR3 loop spans 13 amino acids. Between the trimmed V and J ends, which lost 5 bases and 2 bases, there was a span of 8 bases. The CDR3 loop is CASSRTITDTQYF. The CDR3 coding sequence is TGTGCCAGCAGCCGGACTATCACAGATACGCAGTATTTT. The full variable domain, its missing parts supplied by reference TRBV7-2 and TRBJ2-3, is GAGVSQSPSNKVTEKGKDVELRCDPISGHTALYWYRQSLGQGLEFLIYFQGNSAPDKSGLPSDRFSAERTGGSVSTLTIQRTQQEDSAVYLCASSRTITDTQYFGPGTRLTVL.

This clone was observed once. The chain recombines TRBV27 with TRBJ2-1, with TRBD2 matching over 7 bases. V shed 6 bases, J shed 3 bases, and the junction held 8 bases outside the gene matches. This CDR3 is 15 amino acids long. Germline values: CDR1 MNHEY, CDR2 SMNVEV (reference sequence). The CDR3 here is CASRRNSGLYNEQFF. The DNA of the CDR3 is TGTGCCAGCAGGAGGAATAGCGGGCTCTACAATGAGCAGTTCTTC.

The V and J genes are TRBV5-1 and TRBJ2-2, with 7 bases identical to TRBD1. CDR3 size: 15 residues. The ends lost 0 bases at V and 6 bases at J; junction bases unmatched: 5. Germline V gene sequence: CDR1 SGHRS, CDR2 YFSETQ. The CDR3 coding sequence is TGCGCCAGCAGCTTGGGACAGGGAAGTTCCGGGGAGCTGTTTTTT. This codes for CASSLGQGSSGELFF. Full variable domain (missing parts from reference TRBV5-1 and TRBJ2-2): KAGVTQTPRYLIKTRGQQVTLSCSPISGHRSVSWYQQTPGQGLQFLFEYFSETQRNKGNFPGRFSGRQFSNSRSEMNVSTLELGDSALYLCASSLGQGSSGELFFGEGSRLTVL.

The rearrangement joins TRBV25-1 to TRBJ2-3, with 9 bases identical to TRBD2. CDR3 length equals 15 residues. In germline, CDR1 is MGHDK, CDR2 SYGVNS. The V gene end was trimmed by 1 base and the J gene end by 5 bases; junction bases not matched to a gene: 4. This chain's CDR3 is CASSELAGVGDTQYF. The CDR3 DNA reads as TGTGCCAGCAGTGAATTAGCGGGAGTAGGAGATACGCAGTATTTT.

The chain couples TRBV5-1 to TRBJ2-5; D possibly corresponds to TRBD2 (5 bases). Germline V gives CDR1 SGHRS, CDR2 YFSETQ. The germline V and J ends were trimmed by 0 bases and 5 bases, with 14 bases remaining between them. This CDR3 comprises 15 residues. The DNA for the CDR3 is TGCGCCAGCAGCTTGGGAGGAGCCCGGAGGGAGACCCAGTACTTC. It specifies CASSLGGARRETQYF.

This sequence joins TRBV5-6 and TRBJ2-3; TRBD2 is a possible D gene (6 bases). CDR1 and CDR2 (germline): SGHDT, YYEEEE. The CDR3 covers 16 residues. V dropped 5 bases and J dropped 5 bases, with 21 bases sitting between them. This chain's CDR3 is CASSLNGGSQVDTQYF. The DNA of the CDR3 is TGTGCCAGCAGTCTAAATGGGGGGAGCCAGGTAGATACGCAGTATTTT.

The rearrangement uses TRBV13 and TRBJ2-4; TRBD1 or TRBD2 may be the D gene (6 bases each). V shed 6 bases and J shed 2 bases, with 17 bases lying between them. This CDR3 spans 16 amino acids. The germline CDR1 and CDR2 sequences are PRHDT and FYEKMQ (reference sequence). CDR3 nucleotides: TGTGCCAGCAGTTCGGAGGGGGACGGGACCAAAAACATTCAGTACTTC. It is translated as CASSSEGDGTKNIQYF.

The genes are TRBV4-1 and TRBJ2-2, with 9 bases matching TRBD1. J lost 4 bases, V lost 1 base, and 1 base had no gene match. CDR1 and CDR2 from the germline V gene are MGHRA and YSYEKL. There are 15 residues in the CDR3. The CDR3 protein is CASSQVQGATGELFF. DNA of the CDR3: TGCGCCAGCAGCCAAGTACAGGGGGCCACCGGGGAGCTGTTTTTT.

The CDR3 here is CASSYANSYEQYF. For the CDR3, the DNA is TGTGCCAGCAGTTATGCTAACTCCTACGAGCAGTACTTC. The V gene is TRBV28, the J gene TRBJ2-7; D ambiguous. The CDR3 sequence is 13 residues long. The V end was cut by 4 bases, the J end by 0 bases, with 7 bases between. Germline V gene sequence: CDR1 MDHEN, CDR2 SYDVKM.

The V and J genes are TRBV15 and TRBJ2-3; D might be TRBD1 (6 bases). V was trimmed by 3 bases and J by 2 bases, leaving 12 bases between them. CDR1 and CDR2 from the germline V gene are LNHNV and YYDKDF (reference sequence). This CDR3 comprises 15 residues. The chain's CDR3 is CATSSPGQTTDTQYF. CDR3 in DNA: TGTGCCACCAGCAGTCCGGGACAAACCACAGATACGCAGTATTTT.

The V call is TRBV27, the J call TRBJ2-7, with a weak D call TRBD1 (5 bases). The V end was cut by 3 bases, the J end by 3 bases, with 12 bases between. In germline, CDR1 is MNHEY, CDR2 SMNVEV (reference sequence). The CDR3 runs to 14 residues. The CDR3 DNA is TGTGCCAGCAGTTTCTCCAGGGCGAACTACGAGCAGTACTTC. Its protein product is CASSFSRANYEQYF.

This chain uses TRBV28 with TRBJ2-1, with 11 bases fitting TRBD2. V was clipped by 6 bases and J by 8 bases; unmatched bases: 12. The CDR3 has 16 amino acids. Germline CDR1 is MDHEN and CDR2 is SYDVKM. Written as DNA, the CDR3 is TGTGCCAGCAGAAGACTAGCGGGAATTGATGGTGATGAGCAGTTCTTC. This codes for CASRRLAGIDGDEQFF.

The V and J genes are TRBV7-9 and TRBJ1-2, with a possible D match to TRBD1 (5 bases). Trimming took off 10 bases at V and 6 bases at J, with 18 bases between the two ends. Germline loops: CDR1 SEHNR, CDR2 FQNEAQ (reference sequence). This CDR3 spans 13 amino acids. CDR3 in amino acids: CAIPSRVANGYTF. CDR3 in DNA: TGTGCCATCCCATCCAGGGTTGCGAATGGCTACACCTTC. Full variable domain (outside the CDR3, taken from reference TRBV7-9 and TRBJ1-2): DTGVSQNPRHKITKRGQNVTFRCDPISEHNRLYWYRQTLGQGPEFLTYFQNEAQLEKSRLLSDRFSAERPKGSFSTLEIQRTEQGDSAMYLCAIPSRVANGYTFGSGTRLTVV.

J is TRBJ2-1 and V is TRBV28; weak D call: TRBD2 (6 bases). Between the trimmed V and J ends, which lost 3 bases and 5 bases, there was a span of 23 bases. The germline V gene encodes CDR1 MDHEN and CDR2 SYDVKM. The CDR3 has 18 residues. CDR3 sequence reads: CASSFERGWQASHNEQFF. CDR3 in DNA: TGTGCCAGCAGTTTCGAACGGGGGTGGCAGGCCAGCCACAATGAGCAGTTCTTC. Full variable domain (missing parts from reference TRBV28 and TRBJ2-1): DVKVTQSSRYLVKRTGEKVFLECVQDMDHENMFWYRQDPGLGLRLIYFSYDVKMKEKGDIPEGYSVSREKKERFSLILESASTNQTSMYLCASSFERGWQASHNEQFFGPGTRLTVL.

CDR3 in amino acids: CASSPPPRPPTMNTGELFF. CDR3 sequence (DNA): TGTGCCAGCAGCCCACCCCCCCGGCCCCCAACTATGAACACCGGGGAGCTGTTTTTT. This sequence joins TRBV9 and TRBJ2-2; D gene unclear. CDR3 length: 19 amino acids. CDR1 and CDR2 (germline): SGDLS, YYNGEE. The germline V and J ends were trimmed by 4 bases and 1 base, with 23 bases remaining between them.

This rearrangement joins TRBV28 to TRBJ1-1; D call uncertain. The CDR3 length is 13 residues. Between the trimmed V and J ends, which lost 3 bases and 6 bases, there was a span of 11 bases. The V gene's germline CDR1 is MDHEN and CDR2 SYDVKM. CDR3 bases: TGTGCCAGCAGTTTTGACGATTTCTCTGAAGCTTTCTTT. It codes for CASSFDDFSEAFF. Using reference TRBV28 and TRBJ1-1 for the parts outside the CDR3, the full variable domain is DVKVTQSSRYLVKRTGEKVFLECVQDMDHENMFWYRQDPGLGLRLIYFSYDVKMKEKGDIPEGYSVSREKKERFSLILESASTNQTSMYLCASSFDDFSEAFFGQGTRLTVV.

The rearrangement joins TRBV5-1 to TRBJ2-2; TRBD1 aligns across 7 bases. Germline values: CDR1 SGHRS, CDR2 YFSETQ. The CDR3 is made up of 15 amino acids. Losses at the gene ends were 3 bases for V and 4 bases for J; bases not matched to a gene: 6. The CDR3 loop reads CASSSGTVSTGELFF. CDR3 in DNA: TGCGCCAGCAGCTCCGGGACAGTGAGCACCGGGGAGCTGTTTTTT.

This rearrangement joins TRBV30 to TRBJ1-2, with D possibly being TRBD1 (5 bases). Germline-derived CDR1 and CDR2 are GTSNPN and SVGIG (reference sequence). The V and J ends lost 2 bases and 4 bases respectively, with 11 bases between them. The CDR3 loop spans 13 amino acids. CDR3 residues: CAWSSQGFYGYTF. In nucleotides, the CDR3 is TGTGCCTGGAGTTCCCAGGGCTTCTATGGCTACACCTTC.